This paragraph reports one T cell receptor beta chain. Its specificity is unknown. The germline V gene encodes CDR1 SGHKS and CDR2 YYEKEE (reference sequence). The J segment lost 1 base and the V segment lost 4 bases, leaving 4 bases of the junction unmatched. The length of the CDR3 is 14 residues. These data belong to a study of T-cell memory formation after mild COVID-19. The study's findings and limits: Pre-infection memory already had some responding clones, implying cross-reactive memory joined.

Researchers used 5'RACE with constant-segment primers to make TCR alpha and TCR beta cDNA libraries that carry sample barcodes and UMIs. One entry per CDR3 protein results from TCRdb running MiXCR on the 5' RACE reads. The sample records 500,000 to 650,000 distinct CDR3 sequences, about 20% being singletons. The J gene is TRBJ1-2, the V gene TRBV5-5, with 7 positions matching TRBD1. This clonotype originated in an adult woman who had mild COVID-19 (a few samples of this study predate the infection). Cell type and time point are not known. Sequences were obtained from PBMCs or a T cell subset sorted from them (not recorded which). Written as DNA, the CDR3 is TGTGCCAGCAGCAACAGGGGCGGTAACTATGGCTACACCTTC. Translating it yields CASSNRGGNYGYTF.